This TCR beta chain was recovered during a study of blood T cell repertoires in COVID-19. The overall study: Some COVID-19 samples were acute and others convalescent; all came from the United States, Italy and Spain. PBMCs, B-cell-depleted T cells, or T cells were the source of the cDNA or gDNA that made up the material.

Original handling: Nucleated cell number was recorded as an estimate derived from reference gene primer amplification. Only in-frame clones appear in the TCRdb table, and some are missing; sequencing was by immunoSEQ multiplex PCR. V, J and clone size reflect that table, while D and trimming were determined from the DNA. Here the sample spans around 210,000 clones, nearly 90% being singletons. The CDR3 contains 16 residues. V lost 7 bases to trimming and J lost 0 bases; unmatched junction nucleotides: 9. The germline CDR1 and CDR2 sequences are LNHDA and SQIVND (reference sequence). This clonotype was sampled from a man aged 50 or older with COVID-19, enrolled during active disease. The specimen was peripheral blood. This chain links TRBV19 with TRBJ1-5, with 7 bases that match TRBD1. The CDR3 DNA reads as TGTGCCAGTATGGGGGACAGAAAGCTTAGCAATCAGCCCCAGCATTTT. Encoded protein: CASMGDRKLSNQPQHF.